A single sample gave rise to the 19 T cell receptor beta chains below, sequenced in a study of T-cell reconstitution after alpha-beta-depleted transplantation in children. Preparing the TCRbeta library involved the use of unique molecular identifiers. TCRdb redid the calling of the PCR reads with MiXCR, one entry per CDR3 protein. The sample includes 90,000 to 100,000 distinct CDR3 sequences, under 25% of them seen just once. The sample consisted of PBMCs, taken before TCRalphabeta/CD19-depleted stem cell transplant. The receptor set was obtained from a boy aged 2 to 9 with acute lymphoblastic leukemia, due to receive a stem cell transplant.

The rearrangement joins TRBV4-1 to TRBJ2-3, with unresolved D. V was pared by 3 bases and J by 1 base, with 8 bases between. The CDR3 runs 14 residues. Germline-derived CDR1 and CDR2 are MGHRA and YSYEKL. In nucleotides, the CDR3 is TGCGCCAGCAGCCACTCGTCAGGCACAGATACGCAGTATTTT. It codes for CASSHSSGTDTQYF.

The V call is TRBV9, the J call TRBJ2-1; no reliable D call. CDR1 and CDR2 from the germline V gene are SGDLS and YYNGEE. There are 15 residues in the CDR3. Trimming took 1 base from V and 4 from J, leaving 12 bases between them. CDR3 DNA sequence: TGTGCCAGCAGCGTAAGGCCGGATACTTACAATGAGCAGTTCTTC. Residues: CASSVRPDTYNEQFF.

Concerning this clonotype itself: A read error may account for a junction end that differs from germline. The chain recombines TRBV6-1 with TRBJ2-7, with D tentatively TRBD1 (6 bases). The CDR3 runs 15 residues. Germline lookup yields CDR1 MNHNS and CDR2 SASEGT. CDR3 loop: CASCERDRRSYEQYF. The CDR3 DNA is TGTGCCAGCTGTGAACGCGACAGGCGATCTTACGAGCAATACTTC.

CDR3 nucleotide sequence: TGTGCCACCAGCAGAGATGGCGTCGGGACAGGGGTCAATTCACCCCTCCACTTT. It is translated as CATSRDGVGTGVNSPLHF. The rearrangement links TRBV15 to TRBJ1-6; TRBD1 matches 10 bases. CDR1 is LNHNV and CDR2 is YYDKDF in the germline V gene (reference sequence). The CDR3 runs 18 residues. Trimming cost V 0 bases and J 7 bases; bases outside gene matches: 9.

The chain is built from TRBV30 and TRBJ2-3; D not resolved. The CDR3 length is 13 residues. Looked up from germline, CDR1 is GTSNPN and CDR2 is SVGIG (reference sequence). V lost 3 bases to trimming and J lost 3 bases, with 10 bases between them. CDR3 DNA sequence: TGTGCCTGGAGCGCGGTACAGACAGATACGCAGTATTTT. Encoded protein: CAWSAVQTDTQYF.

This clonotype was found a few times. The chain carries TRBV20-1 and TRBJ2-7; weak D call: TRBD1 (6 bases). Trimming left V 3 bases short and J 3 bases short, with 12 bases between. The germline V gene encodes CDR1 DFQATT and CDR2 SNEGSKA (reference sequence). The CDR3 covers 13 residues. CDR3: CSASRGKNYEQYF. The CDR3 coding sequence is TGCAGTGCTAGCAGGGGCAAAAACTACGAGCAGTACTTC.

In its sample, this clonotype was seen a few times. This chain uses TRBV5-1 with TRBJ2-3; D might be TRBD2 (7 bases). The CDR3 has 16 amino acids. Between the trimmed V and J ends, which lost 2 bases and 6 bases, there was a span of 19 bases. Germline V lookup: CDR1 SGHRS, CDR2 YFSETQ. CDR3 loop: CASSFGGAGARDTQYF. The CDR3 DNA is TGCGCCAGCAGCTTTGGGGGCGCGGGAGCTAGGGATACGCAGTATTTT.

This clonotype occurred a few times. The gene calls are TRBV6-1 and TRBJ1-5; no clear D gene. The germline gives CDR1 MNHNS, CDR2 SASEGT. Trimming shortened V by 8 bases and J by 2 bases, and 13 bases separated the two germline ends. The CDR3 runs to 14 residues. The CDR3 region has the DNA TGTGCCAGCCAGGAAGTTGGCGGCAATCAGCCCCAGCATTTT. It translates to CASQEVGGNQPQHF.

V usage is TRBV6-1 and J usage is TRBJ2-2; no clear D. The CDR3 runs to 12 residues. Looked up from germline, CDR1 is MNHNS and CDR2 is SASEGT. With 6 bases removed from V and 6 bases from J, the gap between germline ends came to 8 bases. DNA of the CDR3: TGTGCCAGCAGGCGTTCCTCCGGGGAGCTGTTTTTT. Protein: CASRRSSGELFF.

This clonotype was recorded at least ten times. V usage is TRBV7-3 and J usage is TRBJ2-1; 8 bases are shared with TRBD2. J was trimmed by 6 bases and V by 10 bases; bases with no gene match: 8. Germline lookup yields CDR1 SGHTA and CDR2 FQGTGA. This CDR3 comprises 13 residues. The CDR3 loop is CATPRGLANEQFF. DNA of the CDR3: TGTGCCACCCCGAGAGGACTAGCCAATGAGCAGTTCTTC.

This clonotype was seen at least ten times. V is TRBV20-1 and J is TRBJ2-5, with TRBD2 as a possible D gene (6 bases). CDR1 is DFQATT and CDR2 is SNEGSKA in the germline V gene (reference sequence). This CDR3 comprises 16 residues. V gave up 2 bases and J gave up 0 bases, with 16 bases separating them. In DNA, the CDR3 is TGCAGTGCTAGACCCATAGCGGAGACCTACCAAGAGACCCAGTACTTC. Protein sequence: CSARPIAETYQETQYF.

This clonotype appeared many times. The gene calls are TRBV7-2 and TRBJ2-7; no firm D call. The V gene lost 3 bases and the J gene lost 1 base, with 13 bases spanning the gap. The CDR3 contains 15 residues. Germline CDR1 is SGHTA and CDR2 is FQGNSA. CDR3 DNA: TGTGCCAGCAGCTTTTTAAAAGGGTCGTCCTACGAGCAGTACTTC. Amino acid sequence: CASSFLKGSSYEQYF.

The chain combines TRBV6-5 with TRBJ2-6; D gene uncertain. Germline V lookup: CDR1 MNHEY, CDR2 SVGAGI. Trimming pared 2 bases from V and 0 bases from J, leaving 8 bases between. The CDR3 covers 16 residues. The CDR3 sequence is CASSYPDRSGANVLTF. The CDR3, as DNA: TGTGCCAGCAGTTACCCGGATCGCTCTGGGGCCAACGTCCTGACTTTC.

The chain is built from TRBV20-1 and TRBJ2-3; 16 bases fit TRBD2. From germline, CDR1 is DFQATT and CDR2 SNEGSKA (reference sequence). The CDR3 loop spans 18 amino acids. Trimming removed 3 bases from V and 0 bases from J; junction bases left unmatched: 6. CDR3 residues: CSARGLAGGPPSTDTQYF. DNA of the CDR3: TGCAGTGCTAGGGGACTAGCGGGAGGGCCCCCTAGCACAGATACGCAGTATTTT.

V is TRBV6-1 and J is TRBJ1-5, with D unclear. Per germline, CDR1 MNHNS and CDR2 SASEGT. V lost 5 bases and J lost 4, with 9 bases in between. CDR3 size: 13 residues. DNA of the CDR3: TGTGCCAGCAGTCCCGGAGATAATCAGCCCCAGCATTTT. Amino acids: CASSPGDNQPQHF.

This clonotype has a handful of counts. This chain connects TRBV29-1 to TRBJ2-7, with D possibly TRBD1 on 5 matching bases. Trimming took 0 bases from V and 3 from J, leaving 12 bases between them. The germline CDR1 and CDR2 sequences are SQVTM and ANQGSEA. This CDR3 has 14 residues. CDR3 in DNA: TGCAGCGTTGAAGATCAACAGGCGAACTACGAGCAGTACTTC. Its protein is CSVEDQQANYEQYF.

V and J are TRBV11-2 and TRBJ2-5; D is perhaps TRBD2 (6 bases). CDR1 and CDR2 (germline): SGHAT, FQNNGV. Trimming pared 0 bases from V and 5 bases from J, leaving 19 bases between. The CDR3 is made up of 17 amino acids. The CDR3, as DNA: TGTGCCAGCAGCTTAGATCGTTTCCGGGACGGAGGGGAGACCCAGTACTTC. Translated, it gives CASSLDRFRDGGETQYF.

This sequence joins TRBV28 and TRBJ1-5; D is unclear. Germline V gene sequence: CDR1 MDHEN, CDR2 SYDVKM. The CDR3 length is 12 residues. The V and J ends lost 6 bases and 6 bases respectively, with 9 bases between them. The CDR3 bases are TGTGCCAGCAGGGACCCCTCTCAGCCCCAGCATTTT. Translating it yields CASRDPSQPQHF.

V gene TRBV24-1 combines with J gene TRBJ1-1; D is unresolved. CDR1 and CDR2 (germline): KGHDR, SFDVKD. The CDR3 has 13 amino acids. The germline V and J ends were trimmed by 9 bases and 0 bases, with 10 bases remaining between them. The CDR3 here is CATLGPLNTEAFF. The CDR3 nucleotides read TGTGCCACCCTAGGGCCGCTGAACACTGAAGCTTTCTTT.